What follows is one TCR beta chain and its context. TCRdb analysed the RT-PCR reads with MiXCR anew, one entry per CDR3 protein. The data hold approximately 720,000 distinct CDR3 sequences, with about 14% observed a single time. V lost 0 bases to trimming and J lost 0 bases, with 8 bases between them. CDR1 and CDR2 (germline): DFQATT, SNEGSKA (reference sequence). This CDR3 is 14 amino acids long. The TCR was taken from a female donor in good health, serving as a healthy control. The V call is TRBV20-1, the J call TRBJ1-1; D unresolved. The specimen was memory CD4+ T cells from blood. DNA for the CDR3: TGCAGTGCTAGAGACGGAGGGATGAACACTGAAGCTTTCTTT. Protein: CSARDGGMNTEAFF.